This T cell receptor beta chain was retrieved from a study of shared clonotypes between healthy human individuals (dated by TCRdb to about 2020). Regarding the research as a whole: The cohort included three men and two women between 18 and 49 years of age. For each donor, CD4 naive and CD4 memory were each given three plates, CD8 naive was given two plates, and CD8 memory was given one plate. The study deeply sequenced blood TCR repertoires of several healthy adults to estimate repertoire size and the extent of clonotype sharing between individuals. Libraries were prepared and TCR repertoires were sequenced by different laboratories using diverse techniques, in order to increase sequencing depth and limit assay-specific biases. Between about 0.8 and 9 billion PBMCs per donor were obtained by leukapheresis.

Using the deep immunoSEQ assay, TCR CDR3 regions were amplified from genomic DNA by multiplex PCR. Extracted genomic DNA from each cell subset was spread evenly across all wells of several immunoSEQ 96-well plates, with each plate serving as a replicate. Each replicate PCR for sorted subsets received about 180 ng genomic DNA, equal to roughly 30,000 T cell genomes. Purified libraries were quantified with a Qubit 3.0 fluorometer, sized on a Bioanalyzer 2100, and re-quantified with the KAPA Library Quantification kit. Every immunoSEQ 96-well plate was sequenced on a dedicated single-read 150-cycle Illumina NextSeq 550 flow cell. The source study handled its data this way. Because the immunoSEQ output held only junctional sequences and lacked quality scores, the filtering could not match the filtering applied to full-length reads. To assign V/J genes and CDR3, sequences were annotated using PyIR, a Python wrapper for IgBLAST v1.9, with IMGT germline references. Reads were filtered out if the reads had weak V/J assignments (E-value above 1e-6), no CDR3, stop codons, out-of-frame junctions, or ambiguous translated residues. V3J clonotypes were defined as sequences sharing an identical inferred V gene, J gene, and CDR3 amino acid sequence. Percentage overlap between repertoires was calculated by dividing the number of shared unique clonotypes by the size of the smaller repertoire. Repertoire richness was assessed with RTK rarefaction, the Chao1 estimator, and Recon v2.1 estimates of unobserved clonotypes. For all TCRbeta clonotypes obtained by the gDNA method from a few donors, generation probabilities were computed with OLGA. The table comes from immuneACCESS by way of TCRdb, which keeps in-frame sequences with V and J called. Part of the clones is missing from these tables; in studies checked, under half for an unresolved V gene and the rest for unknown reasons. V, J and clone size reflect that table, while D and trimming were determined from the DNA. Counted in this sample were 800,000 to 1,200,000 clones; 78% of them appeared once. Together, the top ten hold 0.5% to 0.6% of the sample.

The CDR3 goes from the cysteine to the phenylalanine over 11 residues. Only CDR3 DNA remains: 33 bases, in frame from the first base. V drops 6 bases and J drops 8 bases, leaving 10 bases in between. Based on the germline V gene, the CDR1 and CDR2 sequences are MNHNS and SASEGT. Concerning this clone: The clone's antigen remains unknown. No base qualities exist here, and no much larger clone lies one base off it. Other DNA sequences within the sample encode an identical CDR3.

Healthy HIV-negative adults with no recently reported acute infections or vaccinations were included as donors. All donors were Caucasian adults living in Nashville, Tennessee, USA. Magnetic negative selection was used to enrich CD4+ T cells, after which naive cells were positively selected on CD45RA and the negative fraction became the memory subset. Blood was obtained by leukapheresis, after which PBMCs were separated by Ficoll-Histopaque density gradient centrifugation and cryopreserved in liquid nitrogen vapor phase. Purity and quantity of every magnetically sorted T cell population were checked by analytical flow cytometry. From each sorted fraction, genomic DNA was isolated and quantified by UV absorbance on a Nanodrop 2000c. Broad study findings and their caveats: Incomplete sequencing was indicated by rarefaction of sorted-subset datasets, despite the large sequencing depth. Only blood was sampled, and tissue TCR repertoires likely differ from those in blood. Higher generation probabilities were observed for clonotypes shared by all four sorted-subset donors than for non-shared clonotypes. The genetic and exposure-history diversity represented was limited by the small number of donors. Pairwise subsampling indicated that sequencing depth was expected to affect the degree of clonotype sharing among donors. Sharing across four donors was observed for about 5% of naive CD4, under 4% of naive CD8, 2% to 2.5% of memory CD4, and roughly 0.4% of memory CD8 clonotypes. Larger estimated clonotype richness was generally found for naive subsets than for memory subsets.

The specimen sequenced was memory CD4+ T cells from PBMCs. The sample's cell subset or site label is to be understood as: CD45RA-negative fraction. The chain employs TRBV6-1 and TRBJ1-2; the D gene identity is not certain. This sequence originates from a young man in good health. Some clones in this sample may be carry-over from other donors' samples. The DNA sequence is TGTGCCAGCAGCCCCCATAGAGGCTACACCTTC. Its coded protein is CASSPHRGYTF.